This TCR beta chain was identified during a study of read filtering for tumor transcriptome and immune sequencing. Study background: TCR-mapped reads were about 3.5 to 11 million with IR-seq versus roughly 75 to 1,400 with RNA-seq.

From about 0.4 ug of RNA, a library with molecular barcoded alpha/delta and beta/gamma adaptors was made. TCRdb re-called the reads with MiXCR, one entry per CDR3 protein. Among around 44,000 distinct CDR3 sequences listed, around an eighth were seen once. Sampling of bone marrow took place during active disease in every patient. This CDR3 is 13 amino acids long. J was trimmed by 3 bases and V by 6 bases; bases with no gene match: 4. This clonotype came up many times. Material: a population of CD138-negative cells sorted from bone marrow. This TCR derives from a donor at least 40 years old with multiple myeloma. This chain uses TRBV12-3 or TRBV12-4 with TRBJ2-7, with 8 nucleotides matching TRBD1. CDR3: CASRRTGSYEQYF. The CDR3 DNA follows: TGTGCCAGCAGACGGACAGGGAGCTACGAGCAGTACTTC.